Listed here are 8 T cell receptor beta chains from one sample, sequenced in a study of vaccination effects on CD4 cells after COVID-19. Before any sequencing was done, the ViraFEST assay used viral peptide pools to expand antigen-specific CD4+ T cells. At the end of more than 8 days of culture, CD4+ T cells were isolated. Participants received two doses of either the BNT162b2 or mRNA-1273 vaccine. The antigens these receptors bind are not known. TCRdb's copy holds only in-frame clones and misses some; the assay was immunoSEQ multiplex PCR. Here the sample spans some 61,000 clones, about 80% being singletons. This specimen consisted of CD4+ T cells from PBMCs cultured with HCoV-OC43 spike peptides, obtained after COVID-19 vaccination. Subset of the sample: HCoV-OC43 spike overlapping peptide pool stimulation. The receptor source for this set is a human donor who received a COVID-19 vaccine.

This chain links TRBV29-1 with TRBJ2-5, with D unresolved. Trimming took 3 bases from V and 7 from J, leaving 12 bases between them. Looked up from germline, CDR1 is SQVTM and CDR2 is ANQGSEA. The CDR3 is 12 amino acids. CDR3 amino acids: CSVEPASLTQYF. The CDR3 DNA is TGCAGCGTTGAGCCAGCCAGCTTGACCCAGTACTTC.

A few counts support this clone. V is TRBV29-1 and J is TRBJ1-3; tentatively, D is TRBD1 (5 bases). Germline lookup yields CDR1 SQVTM and CDR2 ANQGSEA. The V end was cut by 1 base, the J end by 2 bases, with 6 bases between. The CDR3 consists of 13 residues. The CDR3 protein is CSVEVGAGNTIYF. CDR3 in DNA: TGCAGCGTTGAAGTGGGGGCTGGAAACACCATATATTTT.

This chain links TRBV18 with TRBJ2-5, with a weak D call TRBD2 (7 bases). The CDR3 covers 15 residues. The V end was cut by 3 bases, the J end by 5 bases, with 16 bases between. Germline CDR1 KGHSH, CDR2 LQKENI. For the CDR3, the DNA is TGTGCCAGCTCACCTCTGGGGGGGGCCTCCGAGACCCAGTACTTC. Protein: CASSPLGGASETQYF.

This rearrangement joins TRBV4-3 to TRBJ2-5; no definite D call. The CDR3 sequence is 12 residues long. Germline V gives CDR1 LGHNA, CDR2 YSLEER. Trimming took off 0 bases at V and 7 bases at J, with 6 bases between the two ends. In nucleotides, the CDR3 is TGCGCCAGCAGCCAAGATAAGGTGACCCAGTACTTC. It specifies CASSQDKVTQYF.

This clone was detected only once. V is TRBV11-3 and J is TRBJ2-1; D remains ambiguous. This CDR3 is 13 amino acids long. Trimming pared 5 bases from V and 3 bases from J, leaving 8 bases between. Germline lookup yields CDR1 SGHNT and CDR2 YENEEA. The CDR3 protein is CASSQAGYNEQFF. The CDR3 nucleotides read TGTGCCAGCAGCCAAGCCGGCTACAATGAGCAGTTCTTC.

J is TRBJ2-5 and V is TRBV10-3; D is perhaps TRBD1 (9 bases). Germline lookup yields CDR1 ENHRY and CDR2 SYGVKD. The CDR3 consists of 13 residues. Trimming cost V 10 bases and J 4 bases, with 16 bases left between them. The CDR3 reads CATSGGQGETQYF. Here the CDR3 DNA reads TGTGCCACCAGCGGGGGACAGGGAGAGACCCAGTACTTC.

This chain links TRBV21-1 with TRBJ1-1; the table's D call TRBD1 went unverified against the DNA. TRBV21-1 counts as a pseudogene. CDR3 length: 13 amino acids. CDR3 coding DNA: TGTGCCAGCAGTGACAGGGGAGACTCTGAAGCTTTCTTT. Residues: CASSDRGDSEAFF.

V usage is TRBV30 and J usage is TRBJ1-1; no clear D gene. CDR3 length: 11 residues. V gave up 3 bases and J gave up 4 bases, with 6 bases separating them. The germline CDR1 and CDR2 sequences are GTSNPN and SVGIG (reference sequence). CDR3 sequence (DNA): TGTGCCTGGAGCCGGACCACTGAAGCTTTCTTT. This sequence encodes CAWSRTTEAFF. Looking up the rest from reference TRBV30 and TRBJ1-1 gives the full variable domain: SQTIHQWPATLVQPVGSPLSLECTVEGTSNPNLYWYRQAAGRGLQLLFYSVGIGQISSEVPQNLSASRPQDRQFILSSKKLLLSDSGFYLCAWSRTTEAFFGQGTRLTVV.